The clone carrying this TCR beta chain occurred a few times. Germline values: CDR1 SGHTA, CDR2 FQGTGA. V dropped 1 base and J dropped 9; count of bases not matched to a gene: 6. This CDR3 is 14 amino acids long. The data are from a study of T cell repertoires in cytomegalovirus infection. TCRdb independently ran MiXCR on the reads; one entry per CDR3 protein. The data hold around 490,000 distinct CDR3 sequences, with approximately 26% observed a single time. Input material: PBMCs. J is TRBJ2-3 and V is TRBV7-3; TRBD2 matches 8 bases. This clonotype was obtained from a human donor in good health (CMV status not recorded). Some clones in this sample may be carry-over from other donors' samples. The CDR3, as DNA: TGTGCCAGCAGCTTAAACACCGGGGGGGGAACGCAGTATTTT. It is translated as CASSLNTGGGTQYF.